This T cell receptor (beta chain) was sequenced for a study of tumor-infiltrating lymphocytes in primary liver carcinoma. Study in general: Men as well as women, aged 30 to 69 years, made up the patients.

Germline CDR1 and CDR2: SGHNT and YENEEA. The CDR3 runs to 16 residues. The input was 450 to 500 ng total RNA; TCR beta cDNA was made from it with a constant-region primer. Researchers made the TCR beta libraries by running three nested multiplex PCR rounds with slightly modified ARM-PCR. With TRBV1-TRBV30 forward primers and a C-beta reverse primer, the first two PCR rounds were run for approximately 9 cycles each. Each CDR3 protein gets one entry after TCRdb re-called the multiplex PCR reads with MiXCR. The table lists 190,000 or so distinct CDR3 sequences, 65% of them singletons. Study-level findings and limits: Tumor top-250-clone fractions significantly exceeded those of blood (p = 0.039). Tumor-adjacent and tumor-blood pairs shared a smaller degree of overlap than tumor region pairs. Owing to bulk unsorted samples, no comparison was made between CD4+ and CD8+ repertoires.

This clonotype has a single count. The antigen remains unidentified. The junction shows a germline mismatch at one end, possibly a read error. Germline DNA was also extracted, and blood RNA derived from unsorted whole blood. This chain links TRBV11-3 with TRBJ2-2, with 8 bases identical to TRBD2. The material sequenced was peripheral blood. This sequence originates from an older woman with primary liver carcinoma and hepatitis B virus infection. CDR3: CASSLRTSFNTGKLFF. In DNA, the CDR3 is TGTGCCAGCAGCCTGAGGACTAGCTTCAACACCGGGAAGCTGTTTTTT.